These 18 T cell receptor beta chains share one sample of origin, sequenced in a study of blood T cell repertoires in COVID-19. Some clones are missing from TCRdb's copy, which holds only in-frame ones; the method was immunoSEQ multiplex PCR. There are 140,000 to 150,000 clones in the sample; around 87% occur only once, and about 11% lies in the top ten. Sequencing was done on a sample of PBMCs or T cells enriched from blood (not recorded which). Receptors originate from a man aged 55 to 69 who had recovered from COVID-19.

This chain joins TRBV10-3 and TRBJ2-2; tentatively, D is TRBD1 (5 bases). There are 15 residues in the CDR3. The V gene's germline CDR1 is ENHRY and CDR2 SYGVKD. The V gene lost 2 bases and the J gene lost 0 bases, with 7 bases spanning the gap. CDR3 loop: CAISEPGSNTGELFF. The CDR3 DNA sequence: TGTGCCATCAGTGAGCCAGGGTCGAACACCGGGGAGCTGTTTTTT.

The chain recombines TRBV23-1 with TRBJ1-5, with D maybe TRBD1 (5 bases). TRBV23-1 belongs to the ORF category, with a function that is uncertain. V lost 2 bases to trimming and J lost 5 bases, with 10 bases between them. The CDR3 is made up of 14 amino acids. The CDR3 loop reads CASSQGAGHQPQHF. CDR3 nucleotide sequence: TGCGCCAGCAGTCAAGGGGCAGGGCATCAGCCCCAGCATTTT.

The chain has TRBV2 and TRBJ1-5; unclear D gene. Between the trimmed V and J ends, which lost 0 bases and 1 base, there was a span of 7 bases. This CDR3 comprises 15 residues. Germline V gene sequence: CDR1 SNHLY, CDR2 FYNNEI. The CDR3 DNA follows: TGTGCCAGCAGTGAAGCGGCTTACAGCAATCAGCCCCAGCATTTT. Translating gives CASSEAAYSNQPQHF. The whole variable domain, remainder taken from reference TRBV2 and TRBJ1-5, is EPEVTQTPSHQVTQMGQEVILRCVPISNHLYFYWYRQILGQKVEFLVSFYNNEISEKSEIFDDQFSVERPDGSNFTLKIRSTKLEDSAMYFCASSEAAYSNQPQHFGDGTRLSIL.

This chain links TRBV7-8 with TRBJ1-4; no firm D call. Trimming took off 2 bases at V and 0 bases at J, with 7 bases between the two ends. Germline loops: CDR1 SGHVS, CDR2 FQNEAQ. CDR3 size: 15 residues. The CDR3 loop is CASSLRSTTNEKLFF. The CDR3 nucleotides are TGTGCCAGCAGCTTACGGTCAACAACTAATGAAAAACTGTTTTTT.

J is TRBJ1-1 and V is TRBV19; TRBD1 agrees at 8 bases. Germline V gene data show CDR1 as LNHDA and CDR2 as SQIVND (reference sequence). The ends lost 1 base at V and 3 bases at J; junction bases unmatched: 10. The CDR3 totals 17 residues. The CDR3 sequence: CASSIGSSGGSYTEAFF. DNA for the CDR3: TGTGCCAGTAGTATAGGGTCTTCAGGGGGCTCGTACACTGAAGCTTTCTTT.

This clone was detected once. CDR3 sequence: CASSEALAGGWETQYF. The DNA for the CDR3 is TGTGCCAGCAGTGAAGCCCTAGCGGGGGGTTGGGAGACCCAGTACTTC. This sequence joins TRBV6-1 and TRBJ2-5; 11 bases are a match to TRBD2. The CDR3 runs to 16 residues. V lost 0 bases, J lost 5 bases, and 5 bases stayed unmatched. Germline CDR1 MNHNS, CDR2 SASEGT.

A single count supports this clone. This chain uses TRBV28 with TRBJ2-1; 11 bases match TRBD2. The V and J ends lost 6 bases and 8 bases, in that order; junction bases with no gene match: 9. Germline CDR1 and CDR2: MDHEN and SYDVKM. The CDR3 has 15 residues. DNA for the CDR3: TGTGCCAGCAGCCCACTAGCGGGAGTGATCTATGAGCAGTTCTTC. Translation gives CASSPLAGVIYEQFF. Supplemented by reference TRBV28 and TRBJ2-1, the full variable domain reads DVKVTQSSRYLVKRTGEKVFLECVQDMDHENMFWYRQDPGLGLRLIYFSYDVKMKEKGDIPEGYSVSREKKERFSLILESASTNQTSMYLCASSPLAGVIYEQFFGPGTRLTVL.

CDR3 amino acids: CASSGRDRRNGYTF. The DNA of the CDR3 is TGTGCCAGCAGCGGCCGGGACAGGAGGAATGGCTACACCTTC. The chain employs TRBV3-1 (or the pseudogene TRBV3-2) and TRBJ1-2; 8 positions match TRBD1. The CDR3 is 14 residues long. CDR1 is LGHDT and CDR2 is YNNKEL in the germline V gene (reference sequence). J lost 6 bases, V lost 5 bases, and 8 bases had no gene match.

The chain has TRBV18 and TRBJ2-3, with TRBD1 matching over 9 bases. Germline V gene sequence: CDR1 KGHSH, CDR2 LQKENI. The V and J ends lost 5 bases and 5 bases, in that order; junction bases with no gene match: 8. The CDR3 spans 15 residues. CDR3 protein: CASSSNRGRLDTQYF. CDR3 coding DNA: TGTGCCAGCTCATCTAACAGGGGGCGGTTAGATACGCAGTATTTT.

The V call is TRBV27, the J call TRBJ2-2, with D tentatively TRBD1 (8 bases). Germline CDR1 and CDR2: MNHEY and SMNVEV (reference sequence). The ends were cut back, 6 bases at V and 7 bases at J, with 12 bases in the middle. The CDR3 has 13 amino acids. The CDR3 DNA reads TGTGCCAGCAGCCACAGGGGGGGCGGGGAGCTGTTTTTT. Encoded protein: CASSHRGGGELFF.

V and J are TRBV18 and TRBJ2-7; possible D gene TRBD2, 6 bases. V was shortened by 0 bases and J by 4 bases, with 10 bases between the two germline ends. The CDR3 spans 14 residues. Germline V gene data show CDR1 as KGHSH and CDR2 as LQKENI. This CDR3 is CASSPPPGVYEQYF. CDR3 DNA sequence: TGTGCCAGCTCACCACCCCCGGGGGTATACGAGCAGTACTTC.

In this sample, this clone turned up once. CDR3 DNA: TGCGCCAGCAGCTTGAACAGGGGGCACTATGGCTACACCTTC. It encodes CASSLNRGHYGYTF. The chain recombines TRBV5-1 with TRBJ1-2, with TRBD1 identical over 9 bases. Trimming took 1 base from V and 3 from J; bases not matched to a gene: 1. CDR1 and CDR2 from the germline V gene are SGHRS and YFSETQ. This CDR3 contains 14 residues. Variable domain in full (rest from reference TRBV5-1 and TRBJ1-2): KAGVTQTPRYLIKTRGQQVTLSCSPISGHRSVSWYQQTPGQGLQFLFEYFSETQRNKGNFPGRFSGRQFSNSRSEMNVSTLELGDSALYLCASSLNRGHYGYTFGSGTRLTVV.

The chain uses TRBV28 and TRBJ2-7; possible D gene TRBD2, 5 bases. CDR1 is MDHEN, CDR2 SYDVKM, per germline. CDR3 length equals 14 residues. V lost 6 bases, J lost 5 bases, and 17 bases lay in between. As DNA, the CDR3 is TGTGCCAGCAGGACCGGGGTTGGGCCCGACGAGCAGTACTTC. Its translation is CASRTGVGPDEQYF.

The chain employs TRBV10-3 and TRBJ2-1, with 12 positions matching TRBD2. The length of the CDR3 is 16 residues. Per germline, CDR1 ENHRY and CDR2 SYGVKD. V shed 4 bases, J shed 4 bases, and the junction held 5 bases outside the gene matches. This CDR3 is CAISGASGGAYNEQFF. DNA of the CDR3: TGTGCCATCAGTGGGGCTAGCGGGGGGGCGTACAATGAGCAGTTCTTC.

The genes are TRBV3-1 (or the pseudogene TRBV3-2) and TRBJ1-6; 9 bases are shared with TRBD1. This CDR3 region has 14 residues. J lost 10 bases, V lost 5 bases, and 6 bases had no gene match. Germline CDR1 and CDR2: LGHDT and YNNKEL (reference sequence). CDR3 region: CASSYRTGESPLHF. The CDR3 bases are TGTGCCAGCAGCTACCGGACAGGGGAATCACCCCTCCACTTT.

This CDR3 reads CASSPTPQFEQYF. The CDR3 bases are TGTGCCAGTAGTCCCACCCCACAGTTCGAGCAGTACTTC. V and J are TRBV19 and TRBJ2-7; D remains ambiguous. The germline gives CDR1 LNHDA, CDR2 SQIVND (reference sequence). V lost 5 bases and J 6 bases, leaving 14 bases between the germline ends. The CDR3 spans 13 residues.

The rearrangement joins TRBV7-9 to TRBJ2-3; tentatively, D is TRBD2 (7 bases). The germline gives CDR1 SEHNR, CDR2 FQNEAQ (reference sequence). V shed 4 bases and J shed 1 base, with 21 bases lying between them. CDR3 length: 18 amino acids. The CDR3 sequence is CASSSRLQAGHRTDTQYF. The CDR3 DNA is TGTGCCAGCAGCTCCCGCCTCCAAGCGGGACATCGCACAGATACGCAGTATTTT.

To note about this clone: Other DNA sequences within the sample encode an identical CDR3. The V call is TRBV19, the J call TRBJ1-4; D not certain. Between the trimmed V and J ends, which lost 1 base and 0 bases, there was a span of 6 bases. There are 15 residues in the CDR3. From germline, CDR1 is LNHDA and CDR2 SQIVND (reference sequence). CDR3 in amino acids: CASSIASATNEKLFF. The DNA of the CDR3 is TGTGCCAGTAGTATAGCCTCGGCAACTAATGAAAAACTGTTTTTT.